The source of this T cell receptor (beta chain) is a study of blood T cell repertoires in COVID-19. Method: immunoSEQ multiplex PCR; TCRdb's copy keeps in-frame clones and lacks some. Of approximately 500,000 clones in the sample, more than 75% are singletons; the top ten hold approximately 1.8%. Germline lookup yields CDR1 LGHDT and CDR2 YNNKEL (reference sequence). Trimming took off 4 bases at V and 9 bases at J, with 12 bases between the two ends. CDR3 size: 12 residues. The receptor was derived from a woman between 35 and 50 years old who had recovered from COVID-19. Sequenced material: PBMCs or T cells enriched from blood (not recorded which). This chain links TRBV3-1 (or the pseudogene TRBV3-2) with TRBJ2-5; D uncertain. The CDR3 protein is CASSLADFSQYF. Written as DNA, the CDR3 is TGTGCCAGCAGCCTTGCAGACTTTTCCCAGTACTTC.